This TCR beta chain was recovered during a study of cytomegalovirus exposure and HLA in healthy donors (TCRdb year 2017). Describing the broader study: The roughly 670 repertoires of the first cohort and the roughly 110 validation repertoires were produced on the same platform, according to a later analysis. Along with the 666-subject first cohort, a separate validation cohort of roughly 110 different subjects was used. The study was designed to test whether signatures of past pathogen exposure could be identified by cataloging public T cell receptors. The study combined high-throughput TCR immunosequencing, statistical association of individual TCRs with disease status, and machine learning to predict cytomegalovirus infection status. Paper-wide results and their limitations: Most TCR sequences were observed very rarely across donors, whereas some public TCRs were present in many individuals. The classifier was reported to diagnose cytomegalovirus status with high specificity and sensitivity in both the original cohort and the validation cohort. In a later analysis, TCRs clustered in the first cohort were found to also tend to co-occur in the 110 or so validation repertoires, with 94% of cluster scores above 0. It was suggested by the authors that the approach could potentially be generalized to other disease states and immunological phenotypes. In the study, approximately 160 TCR beta chains were listed as associated with cytomegalovirus. In vitro tests confirmed that three of the cytomegalovirus-associated TCR beta chains recognize cytomegalovirus antigens. A later analysis had no HLA typing for the validation cohort, so co-occurrence there was scored across all 130 or so repertoires.

Separate from the approximately 700-subject first cohort, the validation cohort of about 120 subjects was the group to which the donors belonged. The CDR3 holds 14 amino acids from the cysteine to the phenylalanine. Kept here is only the CDR3 DNA, which spans 42 bases and is read in frame from base 1. From V the trimming removes 6 bases and from J it removes 2 bases, while the gene matches leave 2 bases of the junction unaccounted for. CDR1 and CDR2 are read off the germline V gene as ENHRY and SYGVKD. Libraries came from the immunoSEQ multiplex PCR assay. As for the authors' bioinformatics: A statistical classification framework was developed to diagnose cytomegalovirus status using the catalog of TCR beta chain sequences. TCRdb retrieved this table from immuneACCESS and kept in-frame rearrangements only. Not all clones are present; in checked studies, unresolved V genes account for under half, and no reason is known for the remainder. D and trimming were read from the DNA, whereas the V and J calls and clone size are those reported in that table. For this sample the table gives about 73,000 clones, of which 85% to 95% were detected only once. The top ten constitute approximately 3.4% of the sample.

Comment on this clone: There is no known antigen for this receptor. No qualities accompany the bases; no much larger clone lies one base away.

The clonotype comes from a young man in good health and CMV-seronegative. Source material: PBMCs. The sequence joins TRBV10-3 to TRBJ1-4; 8 bases in the middle match TRBD1. The bases are TGTGCCATCAGCAGGGGGCAGACTAATGAAAAACTGTTTTTT. Its coded protein is CAISRGQTNEKLFF.